A single sample gave rise to the 12 T cell receptor beta chains below, sequenced in a study of T-cell reconstitution after alpha-beta-depleted transplantation in children. As it was prepared, the TCRbeta library received unique molecular identifiers. TCRdb redid the calling of the PCR reads with MiXCR, one entry per CDR3 protein. Of some 530,000 distinct CDR3 sequences listed, around 13% are singletons. The starting material was PBMCs from the stem cell graft donor, obtained from the stem cell graft. The source of these receptors is a human donor who donated a stem cell graft to a child with combined immunodeficiency.

The chain is built from TRBV5-1 and TRBJ2-1; 11 bases are a match to TRBD2. Germline trimming cut 0 bases from V and 2 bases from J; bases unmatched to any gene: 1. Germline CDR1 is SGHRS and CDR2 is YFSETQ. The CDR3 contains 16 residues. The CDR3 here is CASSLVAGGTYNEQFF. In nucleotides, the CDR3 is TGCGCCAGCAGCTTGGTAGCGGGAGGGACCTACAATGAGCAGTTCTTC.

As DNA, the CDR3 is TGTGCCAGCATGGGAGGGGGGCCATCCAAAAACATTCAGTACTTC. Translation: CASMGGGPSKNIQYF. The chain couples TRBV12-3 or TRBV12-4 to TRBJ2-4; a possible D gene is TRBD2 (7 bases). This CDR3 has 15 amino acids. The V end was cut by 7 bases, the J end by 2 bases, with 15 bases between.

The chain is built from TRBV4-3 and TRBJ1-2; 7 bases are a match to TRBD1. The germline V gene has CDR1 LGHNA and CDR2 YSLEER. This CDR3 region has 15 residues. V was clipped by 4 bases and J by 4 bases; unmatched bases: 9. In DNA, the CDR3 is TGCGCCAGCAGCCCGTCGACAGGGAAGTCCTATGGCTACACCTTC. This sequence encodes CASSPSTGKSYGYTF.

V is TRBV19 and J is TRBJ2-1, with TRBD1 matching over 7 bases. The CDR3 length is 15 residues. The germline V gene encodes CDR1 LNHDA and CDR2 SQIVND (reference sequence). V gave up 3 bases and J gave up 8 bases; unmatched junction bases: 10. The CDR3 nucleotides are TGTGCCAGTAGTATCAGGGACAGCGGCTCGGATGAGCAGTTCTTC. Protein sequence: CASSIRDSGSDEQFF.

This clonotype was recorded many times. This chain connects TRBV29-1 to TRBJ1-1; D perhaps matches TRBD1 (6 bases). This CDR3 is 14 amino acids long. Per germline, CDR1 SQVTM and CDR2 ANQGSEA. The V gene lost 8 bases and the J gene lost 1 base, with 17 bases spanning the gap. For the CDR3, the DNA is TGCAGCTCTGGAGGGGGGGCACCGAACACTGAAGCTTTCTTT. It specifies CSSGGGAPNTEAFF.

This clonotype was seen only a few times. The V gene is TRBV11-3, the J gene TRBJ2-2, with D uncertain. CDR3 length equals 14 residues. Germline assignment: CDR1 SGHNT and CDR2 YENEEA. V lost 9 bases and J lost 6, with 17 bases in between. The CDR3 region is CASRAFSSAGELFF. The CDR3 DNA reads TGTGCCAGTCGAGCTTTTAGTTCGGCCGGGGAGCTGTTTTTT.

The chain couples TRBV20-1 to TRBJ2-1, with D perhaps TRBD2 (6 bases). V was pared by 3 bases and J by 4 bases, with 16 bases between. The CDR3 length is 15 residues. Germline values: CDR1 DFQATT, CDR2 SNEGSKA (reference sequence). The CDR3 loop reads CSASRLDRAYNEQFF. The CDR3 DNA sequence: TGCAGTGCTAGCCGACTAGATCGGGCTTACAATGAGCAGTTCTTC.

This clonotype was seen repeatedly, ten times or more. The chain uses TRBV29-1 and TRBJ2-2; TRBD2 matches at 8 bases. The CDR3 runs 16 residues. Unmatched junction bases numbered 6, after V lost 0 bases and J lost 3 bases. CDR1 is SQVTM and CDR2 is ANQGSEA in the germline V gene. The CDR3 bases are TGCAGCGTTGAAGATCTTCCGGGAGGGGACACCGGGGAGCTGTTTTTT. Amino acids: CSVEDLPGGDTGELFF.

The chain uses TRBV4-3 and TRBJ2-3; 12 bases line up with TRBD2. Germline-derived CDR1 and CDR2 are LGHNA and YSLEER. The ends lost 1 base at V and 4 bases at J; junction bases unmatched: 9. The CDR3 covers 18 residues. The CDR3 loop reads CASSQVLAGGGRADTQYF. CDR3 in DNA: TGCGCCAGCAGCCAAGTTCTAGCGGGGGGGGGAAGGGCAGATACGCAGTATTTT.

The rearrangement uses TRBV20-1 and TRBJ2-5, with unresolved D. V lost 5 bases and J 4 bases, leaving 8 bases between the germline ends. The CDR3 runs to 11 residues. Germline V CDR1 and CDR2: DFQATT, SNEGSKA (reference sequence). The CDR3 DNA reads as TGCAGTGCTCGGTCAGGAGAGACCCAGTACTTC. Translated, it gives CSARSGETQYF.

The chain employs TRBV18 and TRBJ2-1; TRBD2 agrees at 7 bases. CDR1 is KGHSH, CDR2 LQKENI, per germline. Trimming at V came to 6 bases and at J to 8 bases, leaving 4 bases not matched to a gene. This CDR3 spans 12 amino acids. CDR3 sequence reads: CASSTSPHEQFF. CDR3 coding DNA: TGTGCCAGCTCGACTAGCCCCCATGAGCAGTTCTTC. The full variable domain, rest sourced from reference TRBV18 and TRBJ2-1, is NAGVMQNPRHLVRRRGQEARLRCSPMKGHSHVYWYRQLPEEGLKFMVYLQKENIIDESGMPKERFSAEFPKEGPSILRIQQVVRGDSAAYFCASSTSPHEQFFGPGTRLTVL.

In its sample, this clonotype was seen a few times. The chain recombines TRBV7-2 with TRBJ2-2; D possibly corresponds to TRBD1 (6 bases). From germline, CDR1 is SGHTA and CDR2 FQGNSA. This CDR3 is 15 amino acids long. With 1 base removed from V and 5 bases from J, the gap between germline ends came to 11 bases. CDR3 in DNA: TGTGCCAGCAGCTTAGGGAGGACAGCAACCGGGGAGCTGTTTTTT. Translation: CASSLGRTATGELFF.